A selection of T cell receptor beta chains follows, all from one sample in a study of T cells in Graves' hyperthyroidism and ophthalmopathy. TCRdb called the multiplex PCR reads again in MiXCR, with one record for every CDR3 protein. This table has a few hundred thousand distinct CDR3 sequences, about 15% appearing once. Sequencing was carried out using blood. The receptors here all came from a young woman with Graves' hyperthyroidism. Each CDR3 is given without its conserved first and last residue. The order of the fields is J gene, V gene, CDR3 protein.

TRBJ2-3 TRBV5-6 ASSLWARRDTQY
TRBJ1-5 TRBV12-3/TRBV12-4 ASSLRQGGDQPQH
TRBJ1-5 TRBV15 ATSREQGNQPQH
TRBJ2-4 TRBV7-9 ASSLGDKNIQY
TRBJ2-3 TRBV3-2 ASTLRAENTDTQY
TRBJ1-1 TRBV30 ASLRGKAF
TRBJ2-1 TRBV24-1 ATSFGLAGHEQF
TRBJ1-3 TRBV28 ASSKYSGNTIY
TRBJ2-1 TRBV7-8 ASSLGSLDGEQF
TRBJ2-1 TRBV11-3 ASSPGGGRNEQF
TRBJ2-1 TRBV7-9 ASSLAQGYEQF
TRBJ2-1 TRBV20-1 SARVMGLAGDNEQF
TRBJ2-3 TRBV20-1 RASKGSTDTQY
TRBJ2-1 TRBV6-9 ASGYTSGTIRF
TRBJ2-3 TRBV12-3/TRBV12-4 ASSLVWSTDTQY
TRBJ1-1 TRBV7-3 ASSRDRDTEAF
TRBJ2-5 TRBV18 ASSPSGRPGTQY
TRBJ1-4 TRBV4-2 ASSPRVKLF
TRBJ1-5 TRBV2 ASSELVAPQH
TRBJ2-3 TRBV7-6 ASSLNRQTTDTQY
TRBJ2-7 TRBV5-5 ASRLAGGFSSYEQY
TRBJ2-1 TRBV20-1 SARDLGGSLNEQF
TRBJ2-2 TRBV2 ASTERLAGGRGGTGELF
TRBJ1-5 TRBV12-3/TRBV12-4 ASTLRGYSNQPQH
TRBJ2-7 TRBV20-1 SARDLNGVYEQY
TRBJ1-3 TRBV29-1 SVEDRVSGNTIY
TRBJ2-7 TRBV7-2 ASSLRITYEQY
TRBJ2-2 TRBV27 ASNELAGTGELF
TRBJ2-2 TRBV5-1 ASSLSGARTGELF
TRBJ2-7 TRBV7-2 ASSSWTSGPYEQY
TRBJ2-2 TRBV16 ASSQGYPGELF